This is a list of T cell receptor beta chains from one sample in a study of T-cell reconstitution after alpha-beta-depleted transplantation in children. TCRdb called the PCR reads again in MiXCR, with one record for every CDR3 protein. The sample gives a few hundred thousand distinct CDR3 sequences, over 9% of which show up once; over 6% is in the top ten. The sequencing used PBMCs, collected before TCRalphabeta/CD19-depleted stem cell transplant. Source of these receptors: a boy less than two years old with acute myeloid leukemia, due to receive a stem cell transplant. Both conserved end residues are part of each CDR3. D genes are given only for firm matches. Clone size, where shown, is once, few, many, or a class for clones that have expanded.

abundance	len	v_gene	j_gene	d_gene	CDR3nt	CDR3aa
-	13	TRBV7-9	TRBJ2-7	-	TGTGCCAGCAGCTCCTCTGCTCCCTACGAGCAGTACTTC	CASSSSAPYEQYF
many	14	TRBV12-3/TRBV12-4	TRBJ1-5	TRBD1	TGTGCCAGCAGAGACAGGGGGCCAGATCAGCCCCAGCATTTT	CASRDRGPDQPQHF
few	14	TRBV19	TRBJ2-4	-	TGTGCCAGTAGTGGGCGGTTAGCCAAAAACATTCAGTACTTC	CASSGRLAKNIQYF
many	18	TRBV12-3/TRBV12-4	TRBJ2-6	-	TGTGCCAGCAGCCCTGAGACTCATTTAGGCTCTGGGGCCAACGTCCTGACTTTC	CASSPETHLGSGANVLTF
many	14	TRBV29-1	TRBJ1-1	-	TGCAGCGTCCGTTCCCTTTTGGCGAACACTGAAGCTTTCTTT	CSVRSLLANTEAFF
many	14	TRBV7-3	TRBJ2-5	TRBD1	TGTGCCAGCAGCTTAACAGGGGGCGGAGAGACCCAGTACTTC	CASSLTGGGETQYF
-	15	TRBV28	TRBJ2-7	TRBD2	TGTGCCAGCAGTCCCCCGGGACTAGCCCTCTACGAGCAGTACTTC	CASSPPGLALYEQYF
few	16	TRBV7-2	TRBJ2-7	-	TGTGCCAGCAGCTATCACGGGCAAACTTACTCCTACGAGCAGTACTTC	CASSYHGQTYSYEQYF
many	14	TRBV28	TRBJ2-7	TRBD1	TGTGCCAGCAGGGGACAGGGGGGGTCCTACGAGCAGTACTTC	CASRGQGGSYEQYF
few	14	TRBV29-1	TRBJ1-2	-	TGCAGCGTTCTCCCTTCGAGGACGAACTATGGCTACACCTTC	CSVLPSRTNYGYTF
many	15	TRBV20-1	TRBJ1-6	-	TGCAGTGCTACTCAAGGCGGACGGTATAATTCACCCCTCCACTTT	CSATQGGRYNSPLHF